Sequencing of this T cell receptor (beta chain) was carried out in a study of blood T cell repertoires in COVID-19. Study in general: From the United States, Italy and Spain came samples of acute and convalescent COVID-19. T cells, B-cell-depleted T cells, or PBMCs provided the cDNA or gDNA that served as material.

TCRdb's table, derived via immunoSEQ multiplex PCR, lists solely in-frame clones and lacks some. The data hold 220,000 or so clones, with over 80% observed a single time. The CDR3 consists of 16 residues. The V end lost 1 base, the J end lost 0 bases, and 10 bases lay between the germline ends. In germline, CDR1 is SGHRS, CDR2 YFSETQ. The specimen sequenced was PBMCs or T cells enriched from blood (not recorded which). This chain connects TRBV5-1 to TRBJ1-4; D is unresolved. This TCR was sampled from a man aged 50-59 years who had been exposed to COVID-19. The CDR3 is CASSLFSFATNEKLFF. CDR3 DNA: TGCGCCAGCAGCTTGTTTAGCTTTGCAACTAATGAAAAACTGTTTTTT.